This T cell receptor (beta chain) originates from a study of long-term antiretroviral therapy in people with HIV. They ran version v3.0 of the immunoSEQ assay at survey level. Using immunoSEQ multiplex PCR, the repertoire was profiled, and TCRdb retains in-frame clones only, with some absent. The top ten clones hold about 9.3% of a sample with roughly 17,000 clones, roughly four fifths of them seen once. The CDR3 is 19 amino acids. The V gene lost 1 base and the J gene lost 5 bases, with 27 bases spanning the gap. Germline assignment: CDR1 SGHTA and CDR2 FQGNSA. The receptor was isolated from a man over 45 with HIV. The rearrangement links TRBV7-2 to TRBJ2-7; possibly TRBD2 for D (5 bases). The material was unsorted PBMCs, obtained 0.3 years before starting antiretroviral therapy. Written as DNA, the CDR3 is TGTGCCAGCAGCTTAGTGGGGTTGTGGCGGGCCGTGGTCGGGAACGAGCAGTACTTC. Its protein product is CASSLVGLWRAVVGNEQYF.